This T cell receptor beta chain was found in a study of T cells after yellow fever vaccination. Findings of the study overall: Clonotypes shared by both compartments, CD4 and CD8, made up a small share. Clones from primary vaccination mostly reappeared after the booster (about 97% CD4, about 85% CD8). From the bulk population, abundant clonotypes could contaminate and appear within FACS-sorted repertoires.

The authors made TCR cDNA by 5'RACE template switching, adding a universal primer site and UMIs. TCRdb passed the 5' RACE reads through MiXCR, listing each CDR3 protein once. The sample carries approximately 93,000 distinct CDR3 sequences, less than 6% recorded once. Per germline, CDR1 DFQATT and CDR2 SNEGSKA (reference sequence). V lost 1 base, J lost 0 bases, and 2 bases stayed unmatched. The CDR3 sequence is 15 residues long. This clonotype was seen at least ten times. What it binds is unknown. The sequences come from CD8+ T cells sorted from PBMCs, collected 10 days after the yellow fever booster vaccination. The rearrangement links TRBV20-1 to TRBJ2-2; 7 bases align to TRBD2. The origin of this receptor is a man between 18 and 35 years old who received the YFV17D yellow fever vaccine. Written as DNA, the CDR3 is TGCAGTGCTAGAGGGGACTACGCGAACACCGGGGAGCTGTTTTTT. Translated, it gives CSARGDYANTGELFF.